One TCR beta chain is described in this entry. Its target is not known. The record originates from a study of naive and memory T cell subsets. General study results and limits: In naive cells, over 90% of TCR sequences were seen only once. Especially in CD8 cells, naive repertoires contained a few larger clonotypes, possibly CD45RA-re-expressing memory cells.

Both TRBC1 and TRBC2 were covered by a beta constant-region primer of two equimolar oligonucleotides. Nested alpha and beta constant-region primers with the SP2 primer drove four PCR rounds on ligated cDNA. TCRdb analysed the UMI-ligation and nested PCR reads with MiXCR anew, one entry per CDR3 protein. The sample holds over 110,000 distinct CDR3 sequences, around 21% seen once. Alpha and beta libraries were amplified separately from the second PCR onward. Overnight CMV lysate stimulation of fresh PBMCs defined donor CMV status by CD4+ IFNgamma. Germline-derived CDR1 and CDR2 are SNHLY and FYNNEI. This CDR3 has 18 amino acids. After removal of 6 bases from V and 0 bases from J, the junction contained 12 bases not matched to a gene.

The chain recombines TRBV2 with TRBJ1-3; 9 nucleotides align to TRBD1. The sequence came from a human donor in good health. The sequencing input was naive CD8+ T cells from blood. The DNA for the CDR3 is TGTGCCAGCAGGCACCTCGGGACAGGGTTATTCTCTGGAAACACCATATATTTT. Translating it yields CASRHLGTGLFSGNTIYF. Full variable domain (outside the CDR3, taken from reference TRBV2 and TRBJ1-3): EPEVTQTPSHQVTQMGQEVILRCVPISNHLYFYWYRQILGQKVEFLVSFYNNEISEKSEIFDDQFSVERPDGSNFTLKIRSTKLEDSAMYFCASRHLGTGLFSGNTIYFGEGSWLTVV.